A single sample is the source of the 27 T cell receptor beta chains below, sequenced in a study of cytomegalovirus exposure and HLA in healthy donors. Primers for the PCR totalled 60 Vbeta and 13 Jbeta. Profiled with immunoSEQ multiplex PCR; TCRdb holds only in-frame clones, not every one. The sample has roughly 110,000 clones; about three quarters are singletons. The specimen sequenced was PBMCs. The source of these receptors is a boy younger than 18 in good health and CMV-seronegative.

This CDR3 reads CASSLEVYSGNTIYF. CDR3 coding DNA: TGTGCCAGCAGCTTGGAAGTCTACTCTGGAAACACCATATATTTT. The chain links TRBV5-6 to TRBJ1-3; the D is unclear. CDR1 is SGHDT, CDR2 YYEEEE, per germline. The V end lost 0 bases, the J end lost 0 bases, and 7 bases lay between the germline ends. The CDR3 length is 15 residues.

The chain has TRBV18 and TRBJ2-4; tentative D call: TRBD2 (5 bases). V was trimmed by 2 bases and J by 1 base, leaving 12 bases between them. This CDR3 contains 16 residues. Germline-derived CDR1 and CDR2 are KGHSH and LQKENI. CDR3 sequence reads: CASSPMPGSAKNIQYF. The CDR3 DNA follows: TGTGCCAGCTCACCAATGCCGGGGTCCGCCAAAAACATTCAGTACTTC.

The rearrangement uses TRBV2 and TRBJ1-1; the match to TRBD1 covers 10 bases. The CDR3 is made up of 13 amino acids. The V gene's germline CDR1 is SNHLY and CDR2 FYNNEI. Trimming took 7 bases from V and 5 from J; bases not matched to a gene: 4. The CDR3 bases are TGTGCCAGCAACCCGGACAGGGGGACTGAAGCTTTCTTT. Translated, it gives CASNPDRGTEAFF.

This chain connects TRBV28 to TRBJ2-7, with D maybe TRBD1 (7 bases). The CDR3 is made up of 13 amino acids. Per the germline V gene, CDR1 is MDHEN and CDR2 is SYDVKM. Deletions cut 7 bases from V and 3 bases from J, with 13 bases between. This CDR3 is CASTGGGYYEQYF. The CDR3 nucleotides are TGTGCCAGCACTGGAGGGGGCTACTACGAGCAGTACTTC.

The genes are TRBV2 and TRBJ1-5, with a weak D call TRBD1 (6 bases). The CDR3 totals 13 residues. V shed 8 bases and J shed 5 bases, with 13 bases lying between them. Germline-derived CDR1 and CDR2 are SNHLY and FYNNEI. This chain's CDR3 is CASCQGQHQPQHF. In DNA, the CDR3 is TGTGCCAGCTGTCAGGGACAACATCAGCCCCAGCATTTT. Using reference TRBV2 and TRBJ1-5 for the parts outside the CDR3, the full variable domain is EPEVTQTPSHQVTQMGQEVILRCVPISNHLYFYWYRQILGQKVEFLVSFYNNEISEKSEIFDDQFSVERPDGSNFTLKIRSTKLEDSAMYFCASCQGQHQPQHFGDGTRLSIL.

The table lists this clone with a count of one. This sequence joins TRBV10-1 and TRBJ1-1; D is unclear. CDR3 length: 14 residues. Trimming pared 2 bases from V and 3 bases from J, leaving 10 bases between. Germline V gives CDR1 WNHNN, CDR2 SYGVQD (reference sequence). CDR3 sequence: CASSEAPGYTEAFF. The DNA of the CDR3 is TGCGCCAGCAGTGAGGCTCCGGGATACACTGAAGCTTTCTTT.

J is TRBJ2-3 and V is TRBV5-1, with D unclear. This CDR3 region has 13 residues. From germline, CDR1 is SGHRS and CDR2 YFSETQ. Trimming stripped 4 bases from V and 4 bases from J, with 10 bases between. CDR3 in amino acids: CASSPLYADTQYF. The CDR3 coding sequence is TGCGCCAGCAGCCCACTTTACGCAGATACGCAGTATTTT.

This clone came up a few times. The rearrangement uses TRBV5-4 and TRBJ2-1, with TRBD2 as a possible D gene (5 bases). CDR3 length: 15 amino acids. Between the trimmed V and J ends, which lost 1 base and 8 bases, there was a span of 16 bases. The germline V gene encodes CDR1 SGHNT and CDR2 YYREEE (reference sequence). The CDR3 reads CASSLNSARSHEQFF. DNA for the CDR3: TGTGCCAGCAGCTTGAATAGCGCCCGGTCCCATGAGCAGTTCTTC.

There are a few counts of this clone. This chain's CDR3 is CSVAMASLAFF. CDR3 bases: TGCAGCGTTGCCATGGCCTCTTTAGCTTTCTTT. The gene calls are TRBV29-1 and TRBJ1-1; no definite D call. This CDR3 spans 11 amino acids. V lost 4 bases and J 10 bases, leaving 13 bases between the germline ends. From germline, CDR1 is SQVTM and CDR2 ANQGSEA.

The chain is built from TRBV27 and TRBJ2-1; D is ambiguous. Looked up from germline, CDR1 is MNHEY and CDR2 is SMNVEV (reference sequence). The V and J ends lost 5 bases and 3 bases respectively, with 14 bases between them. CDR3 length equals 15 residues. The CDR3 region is CASSRDTRYYNEQFF. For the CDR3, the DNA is TGTGCCAGCAGTCGAGACACCCGTTACTACAATGAGCAGTTCTTC.

For the CDR3, the DNA is TGTGCCAGCAGCCAACCGTTAGCGGAGACCCAGTACTTC. It is translated as CASSQPLAETQYF. The chain employs TRBV4-2 and TRBJ2-5; TRBD2 is a possible D gene (5 bases). V dropped 2 bases and J dropped 5 bases, with 9 bases sitting between them. The CDR3 contains 13 residues. Germline values: CDR1 LGHNA, CDR2 YNFKEQ.

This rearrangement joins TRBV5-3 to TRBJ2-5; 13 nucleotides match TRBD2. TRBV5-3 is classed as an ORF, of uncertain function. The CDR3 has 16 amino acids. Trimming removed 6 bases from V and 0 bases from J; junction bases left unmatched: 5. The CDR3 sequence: CARMGTSGKYQETQYF. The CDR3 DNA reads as TGTGCCAGAATGGGGACTAGCGGGAAGTACCAAGAGACCCAGTACTTC.

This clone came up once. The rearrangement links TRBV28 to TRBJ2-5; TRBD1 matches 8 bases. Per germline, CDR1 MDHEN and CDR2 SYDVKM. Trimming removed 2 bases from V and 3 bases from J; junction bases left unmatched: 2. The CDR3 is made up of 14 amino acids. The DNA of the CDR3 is TGTGCCAGCAGTTTACAGGGGGCGAAAGAGACCCAGTACTTC. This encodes CASSLQGAKETQYF.

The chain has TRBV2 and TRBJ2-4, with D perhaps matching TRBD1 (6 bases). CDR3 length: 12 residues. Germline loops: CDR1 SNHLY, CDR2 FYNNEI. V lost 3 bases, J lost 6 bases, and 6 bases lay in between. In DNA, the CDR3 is TGTGCCAGCAGTGACAGGGGAAACATTCAGTACTTC. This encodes CASSDRGNIQYF. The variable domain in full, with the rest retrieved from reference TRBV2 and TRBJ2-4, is EPEVTQTPSHQVTQMGQEVILRCVPISNHLYFYWYRQILGQKVEFLVSFYNNEISEKSEIFDDQFSVERPDGSNFTLKIRSTKLEDSAMYFCASSDRGNIQYFGAGTRLSVL.

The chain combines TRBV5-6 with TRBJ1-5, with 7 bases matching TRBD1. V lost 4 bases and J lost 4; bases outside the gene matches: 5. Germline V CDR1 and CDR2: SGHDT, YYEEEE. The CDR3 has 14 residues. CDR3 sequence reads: CASSRDRANQPQHF. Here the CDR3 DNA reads TGTGCCAGCAGCCGGGACAGAGCTAATCAGCCCCAGCATTTT.

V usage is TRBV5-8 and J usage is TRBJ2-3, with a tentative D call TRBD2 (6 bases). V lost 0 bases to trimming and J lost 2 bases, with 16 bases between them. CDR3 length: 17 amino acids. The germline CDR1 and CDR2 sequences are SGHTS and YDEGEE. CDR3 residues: CASSLDGGRTFTDTQYF. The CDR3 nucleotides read TGTGCCAGCAGCTTGGATGGGGGGAGGACCTTCACAGATACGCAGTATTTT.

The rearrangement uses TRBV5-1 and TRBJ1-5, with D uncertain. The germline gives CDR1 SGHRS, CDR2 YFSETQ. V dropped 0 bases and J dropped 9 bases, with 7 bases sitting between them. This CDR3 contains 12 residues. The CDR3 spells CASSLEGGPQHF. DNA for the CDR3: TGCGCCAGCAGCTTGGAAGGAGGGCCCCAGCATTTT.

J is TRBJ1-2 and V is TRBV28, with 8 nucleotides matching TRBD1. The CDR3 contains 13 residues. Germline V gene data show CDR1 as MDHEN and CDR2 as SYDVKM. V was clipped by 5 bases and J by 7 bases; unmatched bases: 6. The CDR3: CASSRTGPGGYTF. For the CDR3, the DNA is TGTGCCAGCAGTCGGACAGGGCCTGGTGGCTACACCTTC.

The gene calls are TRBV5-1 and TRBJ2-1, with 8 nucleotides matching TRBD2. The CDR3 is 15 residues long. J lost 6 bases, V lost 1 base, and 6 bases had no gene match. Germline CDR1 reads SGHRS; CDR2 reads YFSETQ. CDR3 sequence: CASSLSAGGPNEQFF. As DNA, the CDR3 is TGCGCCAGCAGCTTGAGTGCGGGAGGACCCAATGAGCAGTTCTTC.

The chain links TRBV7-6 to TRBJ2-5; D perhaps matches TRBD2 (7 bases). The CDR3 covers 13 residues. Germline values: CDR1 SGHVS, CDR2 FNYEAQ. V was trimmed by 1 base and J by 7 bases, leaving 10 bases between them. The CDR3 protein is CASSLDRGGTQYF. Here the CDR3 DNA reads TGTGCCAGCAGCTTAGATAGGGGGGGGACCCAGTACTTC.

CDR3 residues: CASSSRGRNYGYTF. DNA of the CDR3: TGTGCCAGCAGTTCCAGGGGGAGGAACTATGGCTACACCTTC. This chain connects TRBV7-9 to TRBJ1-2; 7 positions match TRBD1. After removal of 6 bases from V and 2 bases from J, the junction contained 6 bases not matched to a gene. The CDR3 runs 14 residues. Germline V gene sequence: CDR1 SEHNR, CDR2 FQNEAQ (reference sequence).

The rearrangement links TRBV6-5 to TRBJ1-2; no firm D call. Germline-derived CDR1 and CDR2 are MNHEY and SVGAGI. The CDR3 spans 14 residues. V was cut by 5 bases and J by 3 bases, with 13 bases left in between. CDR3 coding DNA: TGTGCCAGCAGTCCCCTAGGAACGGACTATGGCTACACCTTC. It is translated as CASSPLGTDYGYTF.

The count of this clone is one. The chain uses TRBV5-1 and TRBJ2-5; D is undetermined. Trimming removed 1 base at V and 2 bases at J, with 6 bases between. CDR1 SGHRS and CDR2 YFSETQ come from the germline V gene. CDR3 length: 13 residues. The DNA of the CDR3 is TGCGCCAGCAGCTTGTCCCCACAAGAGACCCAGTACTTC. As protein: CASSLSPQETQYF.

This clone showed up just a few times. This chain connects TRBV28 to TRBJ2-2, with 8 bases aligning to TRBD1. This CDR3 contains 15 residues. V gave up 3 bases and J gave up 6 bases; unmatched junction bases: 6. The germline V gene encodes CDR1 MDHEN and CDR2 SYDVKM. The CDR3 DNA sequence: TGTGCCAGCAGTTTTCCGACAGGGGACGCCGGGGAGCTGTTTTTT. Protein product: CASSFPTGDAGELFF.

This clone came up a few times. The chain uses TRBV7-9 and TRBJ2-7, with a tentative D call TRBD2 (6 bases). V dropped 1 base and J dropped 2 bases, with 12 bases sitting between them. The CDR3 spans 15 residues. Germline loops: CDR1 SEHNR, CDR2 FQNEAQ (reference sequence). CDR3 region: CASSLVQGGAYEQYF. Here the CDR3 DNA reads TGTGCCAGCAGCTTAGTCCAGGGAGGAGCCTACGAGCAGTACTTC.

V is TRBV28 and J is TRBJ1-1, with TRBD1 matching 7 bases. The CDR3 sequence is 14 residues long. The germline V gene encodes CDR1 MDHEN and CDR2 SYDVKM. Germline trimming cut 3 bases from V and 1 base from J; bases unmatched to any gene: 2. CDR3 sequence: CASSFGTANTEAFF. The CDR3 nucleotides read TGTGCCAGCAGTTTTGGGACAGCGAACACTGAAGCTTTCTTT.

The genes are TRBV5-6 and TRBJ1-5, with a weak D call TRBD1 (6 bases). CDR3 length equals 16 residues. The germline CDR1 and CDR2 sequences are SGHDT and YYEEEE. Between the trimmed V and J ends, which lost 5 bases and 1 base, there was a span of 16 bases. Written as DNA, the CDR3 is TGTGCCAGCAGGGATTACAGGGACGAGAGCAATCAGCCCCAGCATTTT. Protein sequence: CASRDYRDESNQPQHF.